This T cell receptor beta chain was identified in a study of blood T cell repertoires in COVID-19. Whole-study context: Some COVID-19 samples were acute and others convalescent; all came from the United States, Italy and Spain. The analysed material was cDNA or gDNA that came from T cells, B-cell-depleted T cells, or PBMCs.

This CDR3 is built from 13 residues. The germline V gene has CDR1 KGHDR and CDR2 SFDVKD. Trimming removed 7 bases from V and 8 bases from J; junction bases left unmatched: 6. Under the authors' procedure: Estimation of nucleated cell counts was performed using reference gene primer amplification. Generated by immunoSEQ multiplex PCR, the TCRdb table keeps only in-frame clones and is missing some. V and J calls and clone size are copied from that table; D and trimming were computed from the DNA. This table holds roughly 250,000 clones, around 86% found once. The rearrangement uses TRBV24-1 and TRBJ1-1; 10 nucleotides align to TRBD1. Specimen: peripheral blood. This TCR derives from a woman aged 55-69 years with active or convalescent COVID-19. In nucleotides, the CDR3 is TGTGCCACCAGAGGGAGGGGACAGGGGGAAGCTTTCTTT. Its protein is CATRGRGQGEAFF.